This T cell receptor (beta chain) was sequenced for a study of OX40 agonist ivuxolimab in advanced cancers. Overall study findings and caveats: The average count of expanded clones was higher among CD8+ T cells than among CD4+.

Clones were sequenced by immunoSEQ multiplex PCR, and TCRdb holds only the in-frame ones, with some missing. In the table there are fewer than 70,000 clones, over 65% of which are singletons. Comment on this clone: Its antigen remains unidentified.

CDR3 length: 16 residues. Per the germline V gene, CDR1 is LNHDA and CDR2 is SQIVND (reference sequence). V was shortened by 5 bases and J by 0 bases, with 13 bases between the two germline ends. The sample in question was CD4+ or CD8+ T cells sorted from blood, obtained in a trial of the OX40 agonist ivuxolimab. This TCR was recovered from an adult with an advanced solid tumor such as melanoma, head and neck, liver or kidney cancer. This rearrangement joins TRBV19 to TRBJ1-4; D is ambiguous. CDR3 loop: CASSFGRTATNEKLFF. DNA for the CDR3: TGTGCCAGTAGTTTTGGGAGGACCGCAACTAATGAAAAACTGTTTTTT. Supplemented by reference TRBV19 and TRBJ1-4, the full variable domain reads DGGITQSPKYLFRKEGQNVTLSCEQNLNHDAMYWYRQDPGQGLRLIYYSQIVNDFQKGDIAEGYSVSREKKESFPLTVTSAQKNPTAFYLCASSFGRTATNEKLFFGSGTQLSVL.